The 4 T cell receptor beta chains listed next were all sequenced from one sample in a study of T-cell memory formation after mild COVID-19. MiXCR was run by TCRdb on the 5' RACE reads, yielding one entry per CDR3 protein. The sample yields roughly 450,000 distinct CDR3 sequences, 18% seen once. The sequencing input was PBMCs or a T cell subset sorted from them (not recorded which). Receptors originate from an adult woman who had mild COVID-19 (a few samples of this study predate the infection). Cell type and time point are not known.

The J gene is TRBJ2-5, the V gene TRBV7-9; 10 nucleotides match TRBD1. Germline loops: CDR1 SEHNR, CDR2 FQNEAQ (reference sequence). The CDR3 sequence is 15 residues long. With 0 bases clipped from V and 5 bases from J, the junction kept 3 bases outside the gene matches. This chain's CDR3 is CASSLAGQGSETQYF. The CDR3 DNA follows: TGTGCCAGCAGCTTAGCGGGACAGGGGAGCGAGACCCAGTACTTC.

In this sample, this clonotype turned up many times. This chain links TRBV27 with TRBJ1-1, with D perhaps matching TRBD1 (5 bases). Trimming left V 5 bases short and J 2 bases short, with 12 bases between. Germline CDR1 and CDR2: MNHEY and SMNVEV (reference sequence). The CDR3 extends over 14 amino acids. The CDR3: CASSPRGSNTEAFF. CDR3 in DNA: TGTGCCAGCAGTCCAAGGGGCAGCAACACTGAAGCTTTCTTT.

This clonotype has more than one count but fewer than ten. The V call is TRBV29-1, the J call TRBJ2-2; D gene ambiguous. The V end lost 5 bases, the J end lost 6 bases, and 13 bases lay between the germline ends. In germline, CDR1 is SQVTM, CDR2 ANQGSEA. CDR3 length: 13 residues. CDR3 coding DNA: TGCAGCGTTAGCCTCCTTGTTGCCGGGGAGCTGTTTTTT. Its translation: CSVSLLVAGELFF.

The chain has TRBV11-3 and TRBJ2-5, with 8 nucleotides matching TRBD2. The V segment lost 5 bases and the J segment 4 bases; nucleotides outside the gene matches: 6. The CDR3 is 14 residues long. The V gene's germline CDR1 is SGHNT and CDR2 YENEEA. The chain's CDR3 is CASSPSGSPETQYF. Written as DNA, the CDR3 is TGTGCCAGCAGCCCCAGCGGGAGCCCAGAGACCCAGTACTTC.